Described below is a single TCR beta chain sequence and its context. Each PCR replicate run on unsorted PBMC took in approximately 300 ng DNA, tens of thousands of T cell genomes. Ten immunoSEQ deep assay plates were used by the authors to sequence unsorted PBMC DNA. The data were produced by immunoSEQ multiplex PCR, yet TCRdb's version contains in-frame clones alone and is incomplete. The data show more than 400,000 clones, about 78% seen once. This record comes from a study of shared clonotypes between healthy human individuals. All donors were Caucasian adults living in Nashville, Tennessee. Unsorted samples, those not sorted, used some 89 million PBMCs for genomic DNA. Germline V gives CDR1 SGHNT, CDR2 YENEEA. This CDR3 is 13 amino acids long. V gave up 3 bases and J gave up 9 bases; unmatched junction bases: 3.

The sequenced material came from PBMCs. The receptor comes from a woman aged 40 to 50 in good health. Some clones in this sample may be carry-over from other donors' samples. This chain joins TRBV11-3 and TRBJ2-1; the match to TRBD2 covers 9 bases. CDR3 in DNA: TGTGCCAGCAGCTTGCGCGGGAGGGGTGAGCAGTTCTTC. Translation gives CASSLRGRGEQFF.